In this sample, the clone carrying this TCR beta chain turned up many times. This sample is part of a study of T cells in Graves' hyperthyroidism and ophthalmopathy. Amplified TCR beta CDR3 regions derived from RNA transcripts. A first-round RT-PCR of the TCR CDR3 used the HTBI primer set. TCRdb recomputed calls from the multiplex PCR reads with MiXCR, one row per CDR3 protein. Here the sample spans over 250,000 distinct CDR3 sequences, roughly 22% being singletons. The trim removed 5 bases at V and 7 bases at J, leaving 12 bases unmatched. This CDR3 has 16 residues. Exclusion of patients followed from uncontrolled infection, other autoimmune disease, pregnancy or lactation.

The rearrangement links TRBV12-3 or TRBV12-4 to TRBJ2-2; 8 nucleotides line up with TRBD2. The TCR comes from a man younger than 45 with Graves' ophthalmopathy. Sequencing was performed on blood. The CDR3 region is CASSQPGRAGSGELFF. The CDR3 nucleotides read TGTGCCAGCAGTCAACCCGGGAGGGCCGGGAGCGGGGAGCTGTTTTTT.